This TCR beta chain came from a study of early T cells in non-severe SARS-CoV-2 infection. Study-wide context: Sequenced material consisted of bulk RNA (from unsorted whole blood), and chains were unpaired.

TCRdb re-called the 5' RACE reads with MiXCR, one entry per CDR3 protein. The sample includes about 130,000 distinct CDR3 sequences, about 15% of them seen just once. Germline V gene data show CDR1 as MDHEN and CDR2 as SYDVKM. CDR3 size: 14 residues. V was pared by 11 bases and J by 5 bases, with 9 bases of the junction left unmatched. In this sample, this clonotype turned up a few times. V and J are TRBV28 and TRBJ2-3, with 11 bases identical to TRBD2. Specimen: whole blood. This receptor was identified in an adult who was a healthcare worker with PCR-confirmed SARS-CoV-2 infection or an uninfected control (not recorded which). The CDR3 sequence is CAAVAGGRGDTQYF. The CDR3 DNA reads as TGTGCCGCAGTAGCGGGGGGGCGGGGAGATACGCAGTATTTT.